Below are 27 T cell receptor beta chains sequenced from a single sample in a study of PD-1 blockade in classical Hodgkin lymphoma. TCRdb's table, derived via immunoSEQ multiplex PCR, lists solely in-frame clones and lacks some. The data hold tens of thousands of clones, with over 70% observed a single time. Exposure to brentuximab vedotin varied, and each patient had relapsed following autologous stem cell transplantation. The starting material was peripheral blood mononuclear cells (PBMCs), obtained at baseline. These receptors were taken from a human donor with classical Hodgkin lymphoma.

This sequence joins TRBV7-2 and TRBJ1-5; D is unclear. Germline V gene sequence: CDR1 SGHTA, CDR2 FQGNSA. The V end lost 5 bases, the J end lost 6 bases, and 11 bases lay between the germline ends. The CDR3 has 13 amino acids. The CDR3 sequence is CASSPPEAQPQHF. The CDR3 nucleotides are TGTGCCAGCAGCCCCCCGGAGGCTCAGCCCCAGCATTTT.

The chain's CDR3 is CASKNPTAQAFF. CDR3 bases: TGTGCCAGCAAGAACCCGACAGCGCAAGCTTTCTTT. The chain uses TRBV5-6 and TRBJ1-1, with TRBD1 as a possible D gene (5 bases). CDR3 length: 12 amino acids. Germline-derived CDR1 and CDR2 are SGHDT and YYEEEE. The V gene lost 6 bases and the J gene lost 9 bases, with 15 bases spanning the gap.

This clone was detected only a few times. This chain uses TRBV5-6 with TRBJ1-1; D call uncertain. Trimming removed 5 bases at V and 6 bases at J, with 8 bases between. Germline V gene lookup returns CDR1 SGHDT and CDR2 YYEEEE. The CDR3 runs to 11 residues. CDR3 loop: CASSREAEAFF. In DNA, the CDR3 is TGTGCCAGCAGTCGAGAGGCTGAAGCTTTCTTT.

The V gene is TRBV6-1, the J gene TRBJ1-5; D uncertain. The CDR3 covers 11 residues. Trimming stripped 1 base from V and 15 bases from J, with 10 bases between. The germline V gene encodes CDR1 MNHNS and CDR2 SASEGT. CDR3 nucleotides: TGTGCCAGCAGTGAAGTCCTTGACGGGCATTTT. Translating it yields CASSEVLDGHF.

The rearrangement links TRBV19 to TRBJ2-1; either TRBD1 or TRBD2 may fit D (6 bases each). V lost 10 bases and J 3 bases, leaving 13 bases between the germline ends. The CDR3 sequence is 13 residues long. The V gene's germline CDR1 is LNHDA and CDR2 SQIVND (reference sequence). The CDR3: CATLGGFYNEQFF. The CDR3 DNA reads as TGTGCCACCCTAGGGGGGTTCTACAATGAGCAGTTCTTC.

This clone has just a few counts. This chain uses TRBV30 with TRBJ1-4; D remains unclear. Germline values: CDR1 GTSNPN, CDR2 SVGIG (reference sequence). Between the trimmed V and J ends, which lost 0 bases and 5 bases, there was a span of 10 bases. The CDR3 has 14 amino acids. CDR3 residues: CAWSVRQMNEKLFF. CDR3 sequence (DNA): TGTGCCTGGAGTGTACGGCAGATGAATGAAAAACTGTTTTTT.

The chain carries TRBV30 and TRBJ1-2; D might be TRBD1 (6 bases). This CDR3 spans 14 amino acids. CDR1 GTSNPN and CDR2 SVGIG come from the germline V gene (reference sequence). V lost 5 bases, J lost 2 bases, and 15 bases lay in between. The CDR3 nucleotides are TGTGCCTGGGGGGGGACAACGGAAAACTATGGCTACACCTTC. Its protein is CAWGGTTENYGYTF.

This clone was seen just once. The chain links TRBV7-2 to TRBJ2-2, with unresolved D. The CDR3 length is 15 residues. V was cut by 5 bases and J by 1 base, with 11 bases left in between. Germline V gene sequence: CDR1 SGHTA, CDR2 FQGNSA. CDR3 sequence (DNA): TGTGCCAGCAGCCCCCGGACGGGGAACACCGGGGAGCTGTTTTTT. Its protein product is CASSPRTGNTGELFF.

The CDR3 sequence: CASSVKYEQYF. The DNA for the CDR3 is TGTGCCAGCAGCGTTAAGTACGAGCAGTACTTC. This chain connects TRBV7-9 to TRBJ2-7; D not resolved. CDR3 size: 11 residues. Germline loops: CDR1 SEHNR, CDR2 FQNEAQ (reference sequence). V lost 5 bases, J lost 4 bases, and 6 bases lay in between.

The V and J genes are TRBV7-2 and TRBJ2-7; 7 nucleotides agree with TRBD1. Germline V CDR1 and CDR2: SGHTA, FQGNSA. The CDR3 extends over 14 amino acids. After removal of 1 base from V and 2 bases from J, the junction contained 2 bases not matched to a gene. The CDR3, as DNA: TGTGCCAGCAGCTTAGTCGGGACAGCCTACGAGCAGTACTTC. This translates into CASSLVGTAYEQYF.

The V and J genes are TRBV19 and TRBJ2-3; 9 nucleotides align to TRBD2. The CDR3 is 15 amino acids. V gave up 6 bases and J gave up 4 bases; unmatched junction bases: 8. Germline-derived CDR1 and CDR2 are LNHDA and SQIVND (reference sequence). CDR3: CASSTGTSFPDTQYF. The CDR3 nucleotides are TGTGCCAGTAGCACCGGGACTAGCTTCCCAGATACGCAGTATTTT.

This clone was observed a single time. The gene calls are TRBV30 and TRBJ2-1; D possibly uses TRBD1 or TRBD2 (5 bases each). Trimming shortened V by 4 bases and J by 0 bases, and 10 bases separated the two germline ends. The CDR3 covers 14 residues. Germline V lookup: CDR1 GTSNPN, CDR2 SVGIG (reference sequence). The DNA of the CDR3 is TGTGCCTGGACCCTCGGGACCTCCTACAATGAGCAGTTCTTC. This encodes CAWTLGTSYNEQFF.

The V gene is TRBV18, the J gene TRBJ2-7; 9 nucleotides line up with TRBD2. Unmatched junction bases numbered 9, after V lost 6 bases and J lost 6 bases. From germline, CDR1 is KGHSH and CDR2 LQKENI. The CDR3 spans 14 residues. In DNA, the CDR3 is TGTGCCAGCTCCCCGGGACTAGCCCCCGGCGAGCAGTACGTC. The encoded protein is CASSPGLAPGEQYV.

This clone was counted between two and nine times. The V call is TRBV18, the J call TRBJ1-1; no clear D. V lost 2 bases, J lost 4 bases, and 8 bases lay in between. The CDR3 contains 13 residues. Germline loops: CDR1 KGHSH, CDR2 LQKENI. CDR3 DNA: TGTGCCAGCTCACCAGGGGAAGGCACTGAAGCTTTCTTT. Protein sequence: CASSPGEGTEAFF. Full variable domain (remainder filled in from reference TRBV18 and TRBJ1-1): NAGVMQNPRHLVRRRGQEARLRCSPMKGHSHVYWYRQLPEEGLKFMVYLQKENIIDESGMPKERFSAEFPKEGPSILRIQQVVRGDSAAYFCASSPGEGTEAFFGQGTRLTVV.

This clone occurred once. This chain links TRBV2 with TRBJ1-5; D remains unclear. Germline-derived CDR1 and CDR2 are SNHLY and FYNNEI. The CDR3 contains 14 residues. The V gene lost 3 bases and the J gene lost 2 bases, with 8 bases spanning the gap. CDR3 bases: TGTGCCAGCAGTGACCGGCAGCGCAATCAGCCCCAGCATTTT. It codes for CASSDRQRNQPQHF.

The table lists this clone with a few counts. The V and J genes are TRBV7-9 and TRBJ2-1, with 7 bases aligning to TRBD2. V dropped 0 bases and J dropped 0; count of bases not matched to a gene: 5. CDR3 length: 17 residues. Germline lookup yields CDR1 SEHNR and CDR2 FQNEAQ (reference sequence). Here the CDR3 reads CASSLASGASSYNEQFF. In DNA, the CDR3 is TGTGCCAGCAGCTTAGCCAGCGGGGCAAGCTCCTACAATGAGCAGTTCTTC.

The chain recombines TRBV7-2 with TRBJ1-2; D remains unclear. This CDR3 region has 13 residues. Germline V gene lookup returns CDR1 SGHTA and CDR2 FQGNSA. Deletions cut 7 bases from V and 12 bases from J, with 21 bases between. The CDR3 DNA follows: TGTGCCAGCACCCTAGTGGGCGCGGGCTACCACACCTTC. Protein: CASTLVGAGYHTF.

CDR3 amino acids: CASSQERGYNQPQHF. CDR3 bases: TGCGCCAGCAGCCAAGAGAGGGGGTACAATCAGCCCCAGCATTTT. V gene TRBV4-3 combines with J gene TRBJ1-5; D might be TRBD1 (6 bases). The V gene's germline CDR1 is LGHNA and CDR2 YSLEER. The CDR3 sequence is 15 residues long. V shed 0 bases and J shed 3 bases, with 9 bases lying between them.

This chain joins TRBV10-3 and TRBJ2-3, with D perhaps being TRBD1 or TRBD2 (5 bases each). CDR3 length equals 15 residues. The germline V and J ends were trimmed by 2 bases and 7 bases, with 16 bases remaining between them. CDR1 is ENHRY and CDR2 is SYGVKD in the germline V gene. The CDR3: CAISEPRTGTHTQYF. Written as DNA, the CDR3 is TGTGCCATCAGTGAGCCCCGGACTGGGACCCATACGCAGTATTTT.

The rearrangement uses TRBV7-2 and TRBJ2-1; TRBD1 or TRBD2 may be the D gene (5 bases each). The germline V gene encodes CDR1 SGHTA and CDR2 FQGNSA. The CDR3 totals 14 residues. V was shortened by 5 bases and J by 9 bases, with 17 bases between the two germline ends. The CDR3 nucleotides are TGTGCCAGCAGCCCCGGGACGCGGAGTGGTGAGCAGTTCTTC. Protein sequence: CASSPGTRSGEQFF.

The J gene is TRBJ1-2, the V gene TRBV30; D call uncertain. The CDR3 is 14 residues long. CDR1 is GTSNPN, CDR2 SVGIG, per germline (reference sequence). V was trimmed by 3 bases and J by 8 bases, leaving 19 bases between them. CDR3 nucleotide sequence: TGTGCCTGGAGGCCTTGGTATCTATTAGGAGGCTACACCTTC. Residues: CAWRPWYLLGGYTF.

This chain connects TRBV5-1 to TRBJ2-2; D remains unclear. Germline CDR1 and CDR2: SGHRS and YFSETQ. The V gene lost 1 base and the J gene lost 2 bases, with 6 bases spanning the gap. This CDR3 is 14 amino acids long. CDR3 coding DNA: TGCGCCAGCAGCTTGCGGATTAACACCGGGGAGCTGTTTTTT. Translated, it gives CASSLRINTGELFF.

CDR3 in DNA: TGTGCCAGCAGCTTTTGGCGGGAGGGCACCGGGGAGCTGTTTTTT. It yields the protein CASSFWREGTGELFF. The chain links TRBV11-3 to TRBJ2-2; 9 nucleotides match TRBD2. With V trimmed by 3 bases and J by 4 bases, 3 bases remained unmatched. CDR1 SGHNT and CDR2 YENEEA come from the germline V gene. CDR3 length: 15 amino acids.

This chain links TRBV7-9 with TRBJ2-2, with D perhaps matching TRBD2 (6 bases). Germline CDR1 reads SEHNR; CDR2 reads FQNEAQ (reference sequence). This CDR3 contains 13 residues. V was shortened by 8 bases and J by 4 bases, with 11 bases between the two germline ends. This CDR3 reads CASVLATTGELFF. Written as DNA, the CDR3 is TGTGCCAGCGTACTAGCAACCACCGGGGAGCTGTTTTTT.

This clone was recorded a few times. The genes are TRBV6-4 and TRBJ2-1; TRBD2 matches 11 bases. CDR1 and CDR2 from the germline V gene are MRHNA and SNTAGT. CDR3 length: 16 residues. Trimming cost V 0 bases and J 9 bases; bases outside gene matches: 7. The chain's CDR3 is CASSDSIAGGPGEQFF. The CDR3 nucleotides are TGTGCCAGCAGTGACTCGATAGCGGGAGGGCCCGGTGAGCAGTTCTTC.

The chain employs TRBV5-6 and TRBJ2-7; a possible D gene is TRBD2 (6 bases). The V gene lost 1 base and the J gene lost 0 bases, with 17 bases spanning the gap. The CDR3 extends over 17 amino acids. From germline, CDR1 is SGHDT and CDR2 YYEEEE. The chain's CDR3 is CASSLYPGGVTSYEQYV. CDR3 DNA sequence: TGTGCCAGCAGCTTGTATCCTGGCGGGGTAACCTCCTACGAGCAGTACGTC.

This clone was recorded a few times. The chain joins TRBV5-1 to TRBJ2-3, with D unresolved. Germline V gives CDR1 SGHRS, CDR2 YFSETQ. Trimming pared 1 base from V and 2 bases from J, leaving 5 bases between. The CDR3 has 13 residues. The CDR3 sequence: CASSLTATDTQYF. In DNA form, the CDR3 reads TGCGCCAGCAGCTTGACCGCCACAGATACGCAGTATTTT.